This T cell receptor beta chain was identified during a study of identical twins. The CDR3 spans 16 residues. The ends were cut back, 4 bases at V and 3 bases at J, with 22 bases in the middle. Germline CDR1 and CDR2: SQVTM and ANQGSEA. Template switching, a step in the protocol, added a universal primer site, and cDNA carried unique molecular identifiers. TCRdb passed the 5' RACE reads through MiXCR, listing each CDR3 protein once. The repertoire holds 310,000 or so distinct CDR3 sequences, with more than 8% as singletons. These data were also reused for a study on yellow fever vaccine responses in identical twins.

This sequence was found in a woman younger than 35 in good health. Sequencing input: CD8+ T cells sorted from blood. This rearrangement joins TRBV29-1 to TRBJ2-7; D might be TRBD1 (6 bases). The CDR3: CSVASPTDGRGYEQYF. The CDR3 bases are TGCAGCGTTGCGTCCCCCACGGACGGCAGGGGCTACGAGCAGTACTTC.